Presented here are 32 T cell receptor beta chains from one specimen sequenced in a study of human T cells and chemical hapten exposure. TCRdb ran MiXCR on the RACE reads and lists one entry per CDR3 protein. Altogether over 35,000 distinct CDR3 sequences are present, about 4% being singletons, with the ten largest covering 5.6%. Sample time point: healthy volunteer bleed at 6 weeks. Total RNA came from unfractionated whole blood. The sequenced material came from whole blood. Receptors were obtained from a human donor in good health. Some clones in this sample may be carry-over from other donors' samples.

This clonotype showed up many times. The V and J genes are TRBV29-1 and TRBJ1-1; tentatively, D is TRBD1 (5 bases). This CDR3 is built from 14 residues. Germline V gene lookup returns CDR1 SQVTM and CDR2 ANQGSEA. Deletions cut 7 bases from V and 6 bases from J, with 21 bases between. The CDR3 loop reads CSAGGEVGVSEAFF. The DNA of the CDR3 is TGCAGCGCCGGAGGGGAAGTCGGTGTTTCTGAAGCTTTCTTT.

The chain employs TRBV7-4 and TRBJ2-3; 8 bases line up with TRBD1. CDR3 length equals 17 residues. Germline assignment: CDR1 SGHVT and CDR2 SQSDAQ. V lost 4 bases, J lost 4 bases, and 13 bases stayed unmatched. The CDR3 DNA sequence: TGTGCCAGCAGCTCAAAGGCAGACAGGGGCCCCCCAGATACGCAGTATTTT. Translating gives CASSSKADRGPPDTQYF.

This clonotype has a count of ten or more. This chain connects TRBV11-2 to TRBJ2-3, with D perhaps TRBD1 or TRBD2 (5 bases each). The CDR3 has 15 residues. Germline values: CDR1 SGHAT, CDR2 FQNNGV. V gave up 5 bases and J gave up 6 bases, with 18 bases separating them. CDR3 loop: CASSTRQGSGDTQYF. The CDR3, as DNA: TGTGCCAGCAGCACCCGGCAGGGTTCGGGGGATACGCAGTATTTT. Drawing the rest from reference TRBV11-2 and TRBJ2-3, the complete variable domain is EAGVAQSPRYKIIEKRQSVAFWCNPISGHATLYWYQQILGQGPKLLIQFQNNGVVDDSQLPKDRFSAERLKGVDSTLKIQPAKLEDSAVYLCASSTRQGSGDTQYFGPGTRLTVL.

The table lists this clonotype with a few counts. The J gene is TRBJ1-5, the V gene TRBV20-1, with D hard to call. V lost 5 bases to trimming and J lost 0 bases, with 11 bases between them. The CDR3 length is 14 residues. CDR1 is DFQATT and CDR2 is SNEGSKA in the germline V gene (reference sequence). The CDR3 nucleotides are TGCAGTGCTCGAGGACTGTATAGCAATCAGCCCCAGCATTTT. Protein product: CSARGLYSNQPQHF.

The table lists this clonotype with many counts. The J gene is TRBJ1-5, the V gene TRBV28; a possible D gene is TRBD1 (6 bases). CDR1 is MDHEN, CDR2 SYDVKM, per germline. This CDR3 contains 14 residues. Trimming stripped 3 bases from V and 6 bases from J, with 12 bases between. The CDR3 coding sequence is TGTGCCAGCAGTTTTAGGGGGACACTTCAGCCCCAGCATTTT. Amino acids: CASSFRGTLQPQHF.

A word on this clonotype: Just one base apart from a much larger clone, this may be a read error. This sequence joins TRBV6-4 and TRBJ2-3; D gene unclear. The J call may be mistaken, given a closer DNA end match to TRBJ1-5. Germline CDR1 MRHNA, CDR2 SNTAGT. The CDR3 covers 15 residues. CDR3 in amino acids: CASSDFGASTDTQHF. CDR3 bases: TGTGCCAGCAGTGACTTTGGCGCCAGCACAGATACGCAGCATTTT.

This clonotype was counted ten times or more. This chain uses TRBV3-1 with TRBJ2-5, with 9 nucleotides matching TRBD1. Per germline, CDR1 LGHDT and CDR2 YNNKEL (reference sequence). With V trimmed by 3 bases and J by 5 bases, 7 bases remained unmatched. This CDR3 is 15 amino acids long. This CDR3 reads CASSHWDRALETQYF. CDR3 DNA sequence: TGTGCCAGCAGCCATTGGGACAGGGCTTTGGAGACCCAGTACTTC.

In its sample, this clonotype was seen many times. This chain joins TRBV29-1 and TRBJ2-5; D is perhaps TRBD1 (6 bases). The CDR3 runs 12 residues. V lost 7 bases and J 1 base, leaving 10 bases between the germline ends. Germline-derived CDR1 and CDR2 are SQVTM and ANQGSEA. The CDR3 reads CSAAQGQETQYF. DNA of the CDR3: TGCAGCGCCGCACAGGGCCAAGAGACCCAGTACTTC.

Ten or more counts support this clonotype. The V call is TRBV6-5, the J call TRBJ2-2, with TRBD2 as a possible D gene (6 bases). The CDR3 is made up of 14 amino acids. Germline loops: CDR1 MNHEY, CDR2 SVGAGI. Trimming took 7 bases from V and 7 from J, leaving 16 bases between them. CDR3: CASTSTREFGELFF. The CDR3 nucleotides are TGTGCCAGCACCTCTACTCGGGAGTTCGGGGAGCTGTTTTTT.

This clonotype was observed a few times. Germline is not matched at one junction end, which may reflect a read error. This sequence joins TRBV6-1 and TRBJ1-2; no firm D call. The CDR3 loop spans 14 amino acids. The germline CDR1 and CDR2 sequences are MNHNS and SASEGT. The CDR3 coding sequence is TGTGCCAGCAGGGAAGGACGGGGAATTTATGGCTACACCTTC. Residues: CASREGRGIYGYTF.

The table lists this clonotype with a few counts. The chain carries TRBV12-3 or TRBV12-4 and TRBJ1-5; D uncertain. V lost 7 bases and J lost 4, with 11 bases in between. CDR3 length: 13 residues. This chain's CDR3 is CASTITANQPQHF. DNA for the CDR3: TGTGCCAGCACCATCACAGCGAATCAGCCCCAGCATTTT.

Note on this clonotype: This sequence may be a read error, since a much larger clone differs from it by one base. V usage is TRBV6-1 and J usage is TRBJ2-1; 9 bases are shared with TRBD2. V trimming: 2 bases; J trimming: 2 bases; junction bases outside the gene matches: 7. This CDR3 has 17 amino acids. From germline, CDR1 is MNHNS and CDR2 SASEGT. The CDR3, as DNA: TGTGCCAGCAGTGAAAGGTCCAGCGGGGGGCCCTACAATGAGCAGTTCTTC. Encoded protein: CASSERSSGGPYNEQFF.

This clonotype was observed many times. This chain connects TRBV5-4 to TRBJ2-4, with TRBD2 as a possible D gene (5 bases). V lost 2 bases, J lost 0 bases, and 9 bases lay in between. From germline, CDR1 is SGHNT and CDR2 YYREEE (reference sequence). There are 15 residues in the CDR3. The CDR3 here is CASSLQAVAKNIQYF. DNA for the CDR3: TGTGCCAGCAGCTTACAAGCGGTAGCCAAAAACATTCAGTACTTC.

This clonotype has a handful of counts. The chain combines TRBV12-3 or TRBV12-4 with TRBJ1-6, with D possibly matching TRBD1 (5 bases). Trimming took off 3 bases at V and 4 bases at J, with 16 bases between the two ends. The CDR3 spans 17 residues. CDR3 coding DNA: TGTGCCAGCAGTTTTAATTCCGGCAGGGAATATAATTCACCCCTCCACTTT. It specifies CASSFNSGREYNSPLHF.

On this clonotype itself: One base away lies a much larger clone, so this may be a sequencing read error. Written as DNA, the CDR3 is TGTGCCGGCCGCCCGGGACAAATCTCCTACGAGCAGTACTTC. Amino acids: CAGRPGQISYEQYF. J is TRBJ2-7 and V is TRBV27; tentative D call: TRBD1 (6 bases). CDR3 size: 14 residues. V lost 11 bases, J lost 0 bases, and 17 bases lay in between. The germline V gene has CDR1 MNHEY and CDR2 SMNVEV (reference sequence).

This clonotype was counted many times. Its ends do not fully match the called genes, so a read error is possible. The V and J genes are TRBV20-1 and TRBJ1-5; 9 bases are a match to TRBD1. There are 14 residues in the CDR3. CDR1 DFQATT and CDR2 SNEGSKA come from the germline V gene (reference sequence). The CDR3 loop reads CSASRTGANQAQHF. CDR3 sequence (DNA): TGCAGTGCTAGTAGGACAGGGGCTAATCAGGCCCAGCATTTT.

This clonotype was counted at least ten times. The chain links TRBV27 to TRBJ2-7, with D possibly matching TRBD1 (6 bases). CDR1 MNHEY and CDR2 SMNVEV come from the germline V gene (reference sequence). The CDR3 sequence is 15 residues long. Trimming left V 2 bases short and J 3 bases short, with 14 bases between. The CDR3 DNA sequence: TGTGCCAGCAGTTTACACGCAGGGGATTTCTACGAGCAGTACTTC. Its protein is CASSLHAGDFYEQYF.

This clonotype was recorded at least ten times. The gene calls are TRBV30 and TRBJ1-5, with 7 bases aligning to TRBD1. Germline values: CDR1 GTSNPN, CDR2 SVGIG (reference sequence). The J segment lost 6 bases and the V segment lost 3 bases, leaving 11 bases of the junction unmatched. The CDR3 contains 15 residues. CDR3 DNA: TGTGCCTGGAGGGGGGCAGGGGGATCCGGTCAGCCCCAGCATTTT. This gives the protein CAWRGAGGSGQPQHF.

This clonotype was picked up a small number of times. In nucleotides, the CDR3 is TGTGCCAGCTCACCAGCATTGGGATCCTCTGGGGCCAACGTCCTGACTTTC. This translates into CASSPALGSSGANVLTF. The rearrangement links TRBV18 to TRBJ2-6; D gene ambiguous. CDR1 KGHSH and CDR2 LQKENI come from the germline V gene. V was pared by 2 bases and J by 0 bases, with 11 bases between. The CDR3 spans 17 residues.

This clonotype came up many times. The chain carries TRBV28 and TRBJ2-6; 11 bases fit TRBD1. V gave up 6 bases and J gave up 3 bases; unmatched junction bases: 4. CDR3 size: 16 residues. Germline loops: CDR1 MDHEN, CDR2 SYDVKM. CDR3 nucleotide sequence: TGTGCCAGCAGCAGGACAGGGGGCGGTGGGGCCAACGTCCTGACTTTC. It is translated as CASSRTGGGGANVLTF.

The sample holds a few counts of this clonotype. The CDR3 DNA reads as TGTGCCAGTAGTATAGATCTGGGACAGGCCTCCTACGAGCAGTACTTC. Translated, it gives CASSIDLGQASYEQYF. The J gene is TRBJ2-7, the V gene TRBV19; 8 nucleotides match TRBD1. The CDR3 has 16 residues. Germline CDR1 reads LNHDA; CDR2 reads SQIVND (reference sequence). V dropped 0 bases and J dropped 0; count of bases not matched to a gene: 4.

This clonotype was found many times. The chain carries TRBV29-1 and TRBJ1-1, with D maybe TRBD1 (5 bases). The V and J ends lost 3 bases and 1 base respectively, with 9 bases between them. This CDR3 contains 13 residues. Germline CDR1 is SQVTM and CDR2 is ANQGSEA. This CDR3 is CSVESGTNTEAFF. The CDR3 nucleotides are TGCAGCGTTGAGTCAGGGACGAACACTGAAGCTTTCTTT.

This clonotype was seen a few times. CDR3 nucleotides: TGTGCCAGCAGCGTAGGGGGGCTTAATGAGCAGTTCTTC. Protein sequence: CASSVGGLNEQFF. The genes are TRBV9 and TRBJ2-1, with TRBD1 as a possible D gene (6 bases). V was shortened by 0 bases and J by 7 bases, with 8 bases between the two germline ends. Germline lookup yields CDR1 SGDLS and CDR2 YYNGEE. This CDR3 region has 13 residues.

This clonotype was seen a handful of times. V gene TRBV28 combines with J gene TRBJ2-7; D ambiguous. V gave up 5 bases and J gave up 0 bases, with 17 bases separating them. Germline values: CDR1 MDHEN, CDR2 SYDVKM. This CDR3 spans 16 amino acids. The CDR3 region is CASSLVGPRNSYEQYF. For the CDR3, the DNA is TGTGCCAGCAGTCTGGTTGGACCCCGAAACTCCTACGAGCAGTACTTC.

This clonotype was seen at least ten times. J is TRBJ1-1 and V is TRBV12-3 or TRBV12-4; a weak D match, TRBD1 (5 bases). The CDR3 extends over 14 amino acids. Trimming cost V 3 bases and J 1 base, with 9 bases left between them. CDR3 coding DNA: TGTGCCAGCAGTTTTGGGGGAGCGAACACTGAAGCTTTCTTT. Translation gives CASSFGGANTEAFF.

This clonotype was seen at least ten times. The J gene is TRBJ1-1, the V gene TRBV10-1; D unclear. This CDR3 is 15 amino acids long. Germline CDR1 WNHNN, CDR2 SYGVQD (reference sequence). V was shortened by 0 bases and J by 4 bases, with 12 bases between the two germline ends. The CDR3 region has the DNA TGCGCCAGCAGTGAGTCGATGGAGGGTCTCACTGAAGCTTTCTTT. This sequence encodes CASSESMEGLTEAFF.

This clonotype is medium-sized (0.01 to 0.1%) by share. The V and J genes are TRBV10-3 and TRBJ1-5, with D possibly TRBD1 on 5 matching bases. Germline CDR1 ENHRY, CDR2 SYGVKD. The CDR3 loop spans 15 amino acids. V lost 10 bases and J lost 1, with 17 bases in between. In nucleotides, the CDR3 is TGTGCCACCCTGGGGACCTTGGGGAGCAATCAGCCCCAGCATTTT. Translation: CATLGTLGSNQPQHF.

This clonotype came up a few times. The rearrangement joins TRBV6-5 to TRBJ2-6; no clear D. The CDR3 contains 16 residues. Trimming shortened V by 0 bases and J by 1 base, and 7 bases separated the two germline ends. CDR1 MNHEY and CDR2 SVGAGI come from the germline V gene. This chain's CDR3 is CASSYSLASGANVLTF. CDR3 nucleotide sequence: TGTGCCAGCAGTTACTCGTTGGCTTCTGGGGCCAACGTCCTGACTTTC.

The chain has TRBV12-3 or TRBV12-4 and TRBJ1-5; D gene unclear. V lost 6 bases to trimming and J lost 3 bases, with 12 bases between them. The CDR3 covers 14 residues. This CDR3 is CASRRNEVNQPQHF. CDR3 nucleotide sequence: TGTGCCAGCAGACGCAACGAGGTCAATCAGCCCCAGCATTTT.

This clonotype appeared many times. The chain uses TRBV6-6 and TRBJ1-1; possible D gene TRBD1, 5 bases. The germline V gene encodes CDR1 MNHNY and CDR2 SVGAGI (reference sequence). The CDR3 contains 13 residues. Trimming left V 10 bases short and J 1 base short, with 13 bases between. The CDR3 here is CATGDGRNTEAFF. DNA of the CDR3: TGTGCCACGGGGGACGGTAGGAACACTGAAGCTTTCTTT.

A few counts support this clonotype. In DNA form, the CDR3 reads TGCAGTGCTAGTTGGGGACCGGGACAGGGATTGAGTTCACCCCTCCACTTT. Encoded protein: CSASWGPGQGLSSPLHF. This chain connects TRBV20-1 to TRBJ1-6; 9 positions agree with TRBD1. Germline CDR1 reads DFQATT; CDR2 reads SNEGSKA (reference sequence). V lost 3 bases to trimming and J lost 9 bases; unmatched junction nucleotides: 15. The CDR3 runs to 17 residues.

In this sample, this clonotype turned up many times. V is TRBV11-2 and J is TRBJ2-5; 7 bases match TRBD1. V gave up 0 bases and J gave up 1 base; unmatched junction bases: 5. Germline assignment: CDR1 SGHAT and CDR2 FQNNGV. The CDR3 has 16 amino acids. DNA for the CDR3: TGTGCCAGCAGCTTAGAACGGGACAGCCGCCAAGAGACCCAGTACTTC. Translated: CASSLERDSRQETQYF.